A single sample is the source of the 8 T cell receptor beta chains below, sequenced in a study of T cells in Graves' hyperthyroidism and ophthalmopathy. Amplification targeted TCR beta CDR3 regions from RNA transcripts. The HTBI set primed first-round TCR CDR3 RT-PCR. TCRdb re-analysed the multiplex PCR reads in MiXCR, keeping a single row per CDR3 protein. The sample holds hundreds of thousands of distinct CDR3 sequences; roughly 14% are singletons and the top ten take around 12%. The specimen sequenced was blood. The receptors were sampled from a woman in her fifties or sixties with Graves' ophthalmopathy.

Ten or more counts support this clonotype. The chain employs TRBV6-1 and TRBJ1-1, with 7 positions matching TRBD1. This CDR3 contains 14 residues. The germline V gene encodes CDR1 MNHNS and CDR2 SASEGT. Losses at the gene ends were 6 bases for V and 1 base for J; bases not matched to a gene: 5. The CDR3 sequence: CASSRGQQNTEAFF. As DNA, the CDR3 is TGTGCCAGCAGCAGGGGACAGCAGAACACTGAAGCTTTCTTT.

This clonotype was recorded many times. The CDR3 region has the DNA TGTGCCAGCAGCTTAGTCCCCCAGAACGGGGAGACCCAGTACTTC. Translation: CASSLVPQNGETQYF. The chain combines TRBV7-2 with TRBJ2-5; no firm D call. Germline V lookup: CDR1 SGHTA, CDR2 FQGNSA. This CDR3 contains 15 residues. Trimming stripped 1 base from V and 5 bases from J, with 14 bases between.

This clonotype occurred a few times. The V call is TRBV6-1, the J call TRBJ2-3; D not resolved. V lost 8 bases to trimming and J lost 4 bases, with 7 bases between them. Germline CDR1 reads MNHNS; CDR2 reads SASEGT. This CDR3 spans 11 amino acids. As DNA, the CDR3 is TGTGCCAGCTACGTGGCAGATACGCAGTATTTT. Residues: CASYVADTQYF.

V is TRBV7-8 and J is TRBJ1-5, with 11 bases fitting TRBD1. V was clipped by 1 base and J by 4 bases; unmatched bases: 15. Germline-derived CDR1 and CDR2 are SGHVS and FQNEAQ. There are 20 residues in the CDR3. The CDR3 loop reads CASSLGGWGQGESVNQPQHF. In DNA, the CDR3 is TGTGCCAGCAGCTTAGGGGGTTGGGGACAGGGGGAGTCGGTTAATCAGCCCCAGCATTTT.

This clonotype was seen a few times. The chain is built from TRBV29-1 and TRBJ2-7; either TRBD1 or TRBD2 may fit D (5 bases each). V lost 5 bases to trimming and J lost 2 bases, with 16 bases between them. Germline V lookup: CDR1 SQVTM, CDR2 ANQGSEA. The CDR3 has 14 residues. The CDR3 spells CSVIRDRYPYEQYF. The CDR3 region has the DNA TGCAGCGTTATCCGGGACCGATACCCCTACGAGCAGTACTTC.

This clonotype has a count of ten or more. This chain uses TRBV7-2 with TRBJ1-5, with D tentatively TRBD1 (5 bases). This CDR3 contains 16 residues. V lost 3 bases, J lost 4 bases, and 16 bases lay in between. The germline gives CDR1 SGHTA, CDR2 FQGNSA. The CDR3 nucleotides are TGTGCCAGCAGCTTGGACACCGGGACCCAAAATCAGCCCCAGCATTTT. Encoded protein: CASSLDTGTQNQPQHF. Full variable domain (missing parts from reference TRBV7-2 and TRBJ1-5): GAGVSQSPSNKVTEKGKDVELRCDPISGHTALYWYRQSLGQGLEFLIYFQGNSAPDKSGLPSDRFSAERTGGSVSTLTIQRTQQEDSAVYLCASSLDTGTQNQPQHFGDGTRLSIL.

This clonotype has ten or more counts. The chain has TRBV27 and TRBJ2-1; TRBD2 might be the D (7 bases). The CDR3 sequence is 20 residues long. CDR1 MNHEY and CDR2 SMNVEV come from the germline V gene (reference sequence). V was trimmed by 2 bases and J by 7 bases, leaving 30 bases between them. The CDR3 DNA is TGTGCCAGCAGTTTAATCCGGACTAGAACACACGGGGGACATGGGAATGAGCAGTTCTTC. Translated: CASSLIRTRTHGGHGNEQFF.

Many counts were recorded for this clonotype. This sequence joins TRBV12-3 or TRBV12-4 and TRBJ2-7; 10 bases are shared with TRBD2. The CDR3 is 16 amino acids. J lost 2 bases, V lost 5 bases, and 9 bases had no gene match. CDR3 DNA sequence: TGTGCCAGCAGTCTTGGGGGGCTAGCGGGAGCCTACGAGCAGTACTTC. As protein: CASSLGGLAGAYEQYF.